Following are 10 T cell receptor beta chains from one sample sequenced in a study of T cell repertoires in cytomegalovirus infection. TCRdb re-derived calls from the reads in MiXCR, one entry per CDR3 protein. Of about 180,000 distinct CDR3 sequences in the sample, about 15% were seen once. The specimen was PBMCs. The receptors originated from a human donor in good health (CMV status not recorded). Some clones in this sample may be carry-over from other donors' samples.

This clonotype has at least ten counts. V and J are TRBV7-9 and TRBJ1-4; 10 bases line up with TRBD1. The ends lost 2 bases at V and 6 bases at J; junction bases unmatched: 6. This CDR3 region has 16 residues. The germline CDR1 and CDR2 sequences are SEHNR and FQNEAQ (reference sequence). The CDR3 spells CASSLKRGTGDEKLFF. CDR3 DNA: TGTGCCAGCAGCTTAAAGAGAGGGACAGGGGATGAAAAACTGTTTTTT.

This clonotype has ten or more counts. The chain combines TRBV7-9 with TRBJ2-7, with TRBD2 matching over 8 bases. After removal of 5 bases from V and 0 bases from J, the junction contained 9 bases not matched to a gene. The CDR3 consists of 16 residues. Per the germline V gene, CDR1 is SEHNR and CDR2 is FQNEAQ (reference sequence). The CDR3 region is CASSLRLAISSYEQYF. The CDR3 DNA is TGTGCCAGCAGCCTACGACTAGCGATAAGCTCCTACGAGCAGTACTTC.

The rearrangement uses TRBV29-1 and TRBJ2-1; TRBD2 agrees at 7 bases. Germline CDR1 reads SQVTM; CDR2 reads ANQGSEA. This CDR3 region has 14 residues. Trimming at V came to 3 bases and at J to 3 bases, leaving 5 bases not matched to a gene. The CDR3 sequence: CSVDGLADYNEQFF. For the CDR3, the DNA is TGCAGCGTTGATGGGCTAGCGGACTACAATGAGCAGTTCTTC.

The V call is TRBV7-3, the J call TRBJ2-5; D gene uncertain. Germline CDR1 is SGHTA and CDR2 is FQGTGA. V lost 0 bases and J 4 bases, leaving 12 bases between the germline ends. This CDR3 contains 15 residues. CDR3 residues: CASSLTPAQAETQYF. CDR3 DNA: TGTGCCAGCAGCTTAACCCCGGCTCAAGCAGAGACCCAGTACTTC.

The V and J genes are TRBV20-1 and TRBJ1-5; the D is unclear. CDR3 size: 14 residues. V dropped 4 bases and J dropped 6 bases, with 16 bases sitting between them. Germline CDR1 is DFQATT and CDR2 is SNEGSKA (reference sequence). CDR3 coding DNA: TGCAGTGCTATGGGGAGGGTAGGCGGTCAGCCCCAGCATTTT. Its translation: CSAMGRVGGQPQHF.

With regard to this clonotype: A much larger clone lies one base from this, so it may be a read error. The chain is built from TRBV7-6 and TRBJ1-1; TRBD1 is a possible D gene (6 bases). From germline, CDR1 is SGHVS and CDR2 FNYEAQ. This CDR3 spans 14 amino acids. The CDR3 loop is CASSFRGLDTGAFF. The CDR3 DNA reads TGTGCCAGCAGCTTTAGGGGGTTGGACACTGGAGCTTTCTTT.

This clonotype has only a few counts. A much larger clone lies one base from this, so it may be a read error. The rearrangement links TRBV2 to TRBJ1-1; D gene ambiguous. Between the trimmed V and J ends, which lost 7 bases and 0 bases, there was a span of 6 bases. CDR1 SNHLY and CDR2 FYNNEI come from the germline V gene. The length of the CDR3 is 12 residues. In DNA form, the CDR3 reads TGTGCCAGCATTTCGGTGAACACTGAAGCTTTCTTT. Translating it yields CASISVNTEAFF.

In this sample, this clonotype turned up a few times. The junction does not match germline at one end; this may be a read error. The chain carries TRBV29-1 and TRBJ2-1, with D possibly matching TRBD1 (6 bases). Germline V gives CDR1 SQVTM, CDR2 ANQGSEA. The CDR3 contains 11 residues. DNA for the CDR3: TGCAGCGCTAAAGGGCAGGGGAATGCCATCTTC. It encodes CSAKGQGNAIF.

This sequence joins TRBV27 and TRBJ1-1, with no clear D. The germline gives CDR1 MNHEY, CDR2 SMNVEV (reference sequence). Trimming cost V 4 bases and J 0 bases, with 12 bases left between them. The CDR3 spans 15 residues. The DNA for the CDR3 is TGTGCCAGCAGTTCCCCCGGCAACATGAACACTGAAGCTTTCTTT. It translates to CASSSPGNMNTEAFF.

This clonotype has just a few counts. The rearrangement links TRBV6-2 or TRBV6-3 to TRBJ2-7; D remains ambiguous. V was cut by 7 bases and J by 4 bases, with 11 bases left in between. Germline CDR1 MNHEY, CDR2 SVGEGT. There are 12 residues in the CDR3. The CDR3 DNA sequence: TGTGCCAGCACAGCGAATCCTTACGAGCAGTACTTC. The encoded protein is CASTANPYEQYF.